One sample yielded the 26 T cell receptor beta chains listed below, sequenced in a study of shared clonotypes between healthy human individuals. Using immunoSEQ multiplex PCR, the repertoire was profiled, and TCRdb retains in-frame clones only, with some absent. The repertoire includes fewer than 850,000 clones, about nine tenths of them detected once, and about 34% sits in the top ten. The sample was memory CD8+ T cells from PBMCs. Regarding subset: CD45RO+ cells pooled with CCR7-negative TemRA cells. The receptors originated from a man aged 18 to 30 in good health. Some clones in this sample may be carry-over from other donors' samples.

Here the CDR3 reads CSVEDQGTNNEQFF. The CDR3 DNA sequence: TGCAGCGTTGAAGATCAAGGTACCAACAATGAGCAGTTCTTC. The chain recombines TRBV29-1 with TRBJ2-1; D gene uncertain. V dropped 0 bases and J dropped 5 bases, with 11 bases sitting between them. The germline V gene encodes CDR1 SQVTM and CDR2 ANQGSEA. The CDR3 is 14 amino acids.

The chain is built from TRBV7-9 and TRBJ2-5; D remains ambiguous. Germline values: CDR1 SEHNR, CDR2 FQNEAQ (reference sequence). CDR3 size: 15 residues. The ends were cut back, 4 bases at V and 1 base at J, with 13 bases in the middle. CDR3 DNA: TGTGCCAGCAGCTCGTCATTACTCCTCCAAGAGACCCAGTACTTC. Its translation: CASSSSLLLQETQYF.

The V and J genes are TRBV7-9 and TRBJ1-1; TRBD1 is a possible D gene (6 bases). Per the germline V gene, CDR1 is SEHNR and CDR2 is FQNEAQ (reference sequence). V was clipped by 3 bases and J by 1 base, with 12 bases between them. The CDR3 totals 15 residues. This CDR3 reads CASSFPQGPNTEAFF. For the CDR3, the DNA is TGTGCCAGCAGCTTTCCACAGGGACCGAACACTGAAGCTTTCTTT.

The rearrangement joins TRBV13 to TRBJ1-1; D is possibly TRBD1 (5 bases). Trimming stripped 5 bases from V and 1 base from J, with 14 bases between. Germline V lookup: CDR1 PRHDT, CDR2 FYEKMQ (reference sequence). This CDR3 comprises 15 residues. The CDR3 bases are TGTGCCAGCAGCCCAGAACCCGGACAGAACACTGAAGCTTTCTTT. Translated, it gives CASSPEPGQNTEAFF.

The genes are TRBV10-3 and TRBJ2-7; 9 bases match TRBD1. CDR1 and CDR2 from the germline V gene are ENHRY and SYGVKD. The CDR3 is 15 residues long. With 6 bases clipped from V and 0 bases from J, the junction kept 6 bases outside the gene matches. CDR3 nucleotides: TGTGCCATCAGCGAAGGACAGGGGCTCTCCTACGAGCAGTACTTC. This gives the protein CAISEGQGLSYEQYF.

This sequence joins TRBV27 and TRBJ1-1, with D possibly TRBD1 on 6 matching bases. This CDR3 has 16 residues. With 5 bases removed from V and 0 bases from J, the gap between germline ends came to 16 bases. The germline CDR1 and CDR2 sequences are MNHEY and SMNVEV (reference sequence). Here the CDR3 DNA reads TGTGCCAGCAGTCCAATCCTCGGGGACATGAACACTGAAGCTTTCTTT. Its protein product is CASSPILGDMNTEAFF.

V is TRBV9 and J is TRBJ1-3, with 9 bases that match TRBD1. The CDR3 contains 16 residues. Germline CDR1 SGDLS, CDR2 YYNGEE. Losses at the gene ends were 3 bases for V and 0 bases for J; bases not matched to a gene: 4. CDR3 sequence (DNA): TGTGCCAGCAGCGGAGGGGACAGGGCCTCTGGAAACACCATATATTTT. It translates to CASSGGDRASGNTIYF.

The chain has TRBV7-9 and TRBJ2-7; TRBD2 matches at 13 bases. In germline, CDR1 is SEHNR, CDR2 FQNEAQ (reference sequence). V lost 4 bases and J lost 6; bases outside the gene matches: 9. This CDR3 is built from 16 residues. The DNA for the CDR3 is TGTGCCAGCAGCTCCTATACTGGGACTAGCGGGACCGAGCAGTACTTC. Translation: CASSSYTGTSGTEQYF. Looking up the rest from reference TRBV7-9 and TRBJ2-7 gives the full variable domain: DTGVSQNPRHKITKRGQNVTFRCDPISEHNRLYWYRQTLGQGPEFLTYFQNEAQLEKSRLLSDRFSAERPKGSFSTLEIQRTEQGDSAMYLCASSSYTGTSGTEQYFGPGTRLTVT.

V is TRBV19 and J is TRBJ1-5; a possible D gene is TRBD1 (6 bases). V was clipped by 3 bases and J by 7 bases, with 13 bases between them. The germline V gene has CDR1 LNHDA and CDR2 SQIVND (reference sequence). The CDR3 is 14 amino acids. In DNA form, the CDR3 reads TGTGCCAGTAGTATCAGGGGCTCAGAACAGCCCCAGCATTTT. Protein: CASSIRGSEQPQHF.

The rearrangement links TRBV7-9 to TRBJ2-2; 9 nucleotides align to TRBD1. Germline CDR1 reads SEHNR; CDR2 reads FQNEAQ (reference sequence). The trim removed 4 bases at V and 5 bases at J, leaving 5 bases unmatched. The CDR3 runs 15 residues. CDR3 amino acids: CASSSGTGWTGELFF. The CDR3 region has the DNA TGTGCCAGCAGCTCCGGGACAGGGTGGACCGGGGAGCTGTTTTTT.

V usage is TRBV11-2 and J usage is TRBJ1-5, with D tentatively TRBD1 (5 bases). The germline gives CDR1 SGHAT, CDR2 FQNNGV. The CDR3 covers 15 residues. V was pared by 9 bases and J by 0 bases, with 15 bases between. CDR3 in DNA: TGTGCCAGTCGGGGGGGACTCCATAGCAATCAGCCCCAGCATTTT. Residues: CASRGGLHSNQPQHF.

This clone occurred once. The V gene is TRBV2, the J gene TRBJ1-2; 7 bases are a match to TRBD1. The CDR3 has 14 amino acids. V gave up 6 bases and J gave up 0 bases; unmatched junction bases: 4. Germline CDR1 and CDR2: SNHLY and FYNNEI. Written as DNA, the CDR3 is TGTGCCAGCAGAGAGACAGGGACTAACTATGGCTACACCTTC. Amino acid sequence: CASRETGTNYGYTF.

This clone was seen ten or more times. This sequence joins TRBV28 and TRBJ1-1; 11 bases are shared with TRBD1. The CDR3 sequence is 17 residues long. Trimming removed 6 bases from V and 2 bases from J; junction bases left unmatched: 11. Looked up from germline, CDR1 is MDHEN and CDR2 is SYDVKM. The CDR3 DNA follows: TGTGCCAGCAGCACCTTCCCGGGACAGGGGGTAAACACTGAAGCTTTCTTT. Amino acids: CASSTFPGQGVNTEAFF.

The chain carries TRBV6-5 and TRBJ2-7; TRBD1 might be the D (6 bases). The V end lost 2 bases, the J end lost 3 bases, and 17 bases lay between the germline ends. CDR3 length: 16 residues. Germline CDR1 reads MNHEY; CDR2 reads SVGAGI. This CDR3 is CASSYLSGAGNYEQYF. CDR3 DNA: TGTGCCAGCAGTTACCTATCAGGGGCAGGGAACTACGAGCAGTACTTC.

This chain joins TRBV5-1 and TRBJ1-2; 11 bases agree with TRBD1. The CDR3 has 15 amino acids. The germline CDR1 and CDR2 sequences are SGHRS and YFSETQ. Unmatched junction bases numbered 4, after V lost 0 bases and J lost 6 bases. The CDR3 loop reads CASSLGRTGGHGYTF. The CDR3 DNA reads TGCGCCAGCAGCTTGGGACGGACAGGGGGCCATGGCTACACCTTC.

The chain carries TRBV27 and TRBJ1-1; D call uncertain. Trimming removed 6 bases at V and 4 bases at J, with 21 bases between. The length of the CDR3 is 16 residues. Germline V gene lookup returns CDR1 MNHEY and CDR2 SMNVEV (reference sequence). The CDR3 bases are TGTGCCAGCAGGCTACCCCCGAGGGCTAAAATCACTGAAGCTTTCTTT. Protein product: CASRLPPRAKITEAFF.

The chain has TRBV5-1 and TRBJ1-2, with a tentative D call TRBD1 (6 bases). Germline CDR1 and CDR2: SGHRS and YFSETQ. V was shortened by 0 bases and J by 6 bases, with 12 bases between the two germline ends. The CDR3 covers 14 residues. CDR3 in DNA: TGCGCCAGCAGCTTGGGCCAAGGGGGAAATGGCTACACCTTC. Translation: CASSLGQGGNGYTF.

Concerning this clone itself: The same CDR3 arises from other DNA sequences in this sample as well. The chain uses TRBV30 and TRBJ1-1; TRBD1 might be the D (6 bases). V dropped 4 bases and J dropped 0 bases, with 21 bases sitting between them. CDR1 GTSNPN and CDR2 SVGIG come from the germline V gene (reference sequence). The CDR3 loop spans 17 amino acids. Written as DNA, the CDR3 is TGTGCCTGGAATGTGGGGGCATGGGGAATCATGAACACTGAAGCTTTCTTT. Translating it yields CAWNVGAWGIMNTEAFF.

The rearrangement joins TRBV27 to TRBJ2-2; a weak D match, TRBD1 (6 bases). V was clipped by 6 bases and J by 7 bases, with 18 bases between them. The CDR3 covers 15 residues. Germline V CDR1 and CDR2: MNHEY, SMNVEV (reference sequence). The DNA for the CDR3 is TGTGCCAGCAGCTATTGGCAGGGGTTAGGCGGGGAGCTGTTTTTT. It translates to CASSYWQGLGGELFF.

The J gene is TRBJ2-5, the V gene TRBV11-3; D is perhaps TRBD2 (5 bases). V dropped 1 base and J dropped 5 bases, with 8 bases sitting between them. This CDR3 is 13 amino acids long. From germline, CDR1 is SGHNT and CDR2 YENEEA. As DNA, the CDR3 is TGTGCCAGCAGCTTAGGTGGGGAGGAGACCCAGTACTTC. It specifies CASSLGGEETQYF.

Only one count was recorded for this clone. The chain uses TRBV28 and TRBJ2-3; a possible D gene is TRBD1 (6 bases). The germline gives CDR1 MDHEN, CDR2 SYDVKM. CDR3 length: 14 residues. V was cut by 7 bases and J by 5 bases, with 16 bases left in between. CDR3 region: CASTNPGDQDTQYF. CDR3 bases: TGTGCCAGCACAAACCCAGGGGACCAAGATACGCAGTATTTT.

The CDR3, as DNA: TGCAGCGTTGAAGTTCCAGGGACTTACAATGAGCAGTTCTTC. This codes for CSVEVPGTYNEQFF. The chain carries TRBV29-1 and TRBJ2-1; a weak D match, TRBD2 (6 bases). Germline CDR1 SQVTM, CDR2 ANQGSEA. The V end was cut by 1 base, the J end by 4 bases, with 11 bases between. The CDR3 spans 14 residues.

The V gene is TRBV5-4, the J gene TRBJ2-7, with D possibly being TRBD2 (6 bases). Between the trimmed V and J ends, which lost 5 bases and 1 base, there was a span of 13 bases. The CDR3 extends over 14 amino acids. Germline V lookup: CDR1 SGHNT, CDR2 YYREEE (reference sequence). CDR3 in DNA: TGTGCCAGCAGTAAAGCCGGGAGATCCTACGAGCAGTACTTC. As protein: CASSKAGRSYEQYF. The complete variable domain, with remaining parts taken from reference TRBV5-4 and TRBJ2-7, reads ETGVTQSPTHLIKTRGQQVTLRCSSQSGHNTVSWYQQALGQGPQFIFQYYREEENGRGNFPPRFSGLQFPNYSSELNVNALELDDSALYLCASSKAGRSYEQYFGPGTRLTVT.

This sequence joins TRBV15 and TRBJ2-4, with 8 positions matching TRBD1. The V segment lost 3 bases and the J segment 5 bases; nucleotides outside the gene matches: 15. CDR1 and CDR2 from the germline V gene are LNHNV and YYDKDF (reference sequence). The CDR3 length is 18 residues. CDR3 sequence: CATSRETAQGAEENIQYF. The CDR3 DNA sequence: TGTGCCACCAGCAGGGAAACTGCCCAGGGGGCGGAAGAAAACATTCAGTACTTC.

V gene TRBV27 combines with J gene TRBJ2-1; no definite D call. Trimming pared 2 bases from V and 7 bases from J, leaving 9 bases between. CDR1 MNHEY and CDR2 SMNVEV come from the germline V gene (reference sequence). The CDR3 covers 13 residues. CDR3 amino acids: CASSLDPRNEQFF. The CDR3 bases are TGTGCCAGCAGTTTAGACCCCCGGAATGAGCAGTTCTTC.

The CDR3 bases are TGTGCCAGCATATCTCTGGGGGGGGTCGAGCAGTACTTC. Translated, it gives CASISLGGVEQYF. This rearrangement joins TRBV27 to TRBJ2-7; 7 positions match TRBD2. The CDR3 contains 13 residues. J lost 6 bases, V lost 7 bases, and 9 bases had no gene match. The germline gives CDR1 MNHEY, CDR2 SMNVEV (reference sequence).